The source of this T cell receptor (beta chain) is a study of T cells after yellow fever vaccination. Overall study findings and caveats: Sorted repertoires could include abundant contaminating clonotypes from bulk cells. Clones that expanded after primary vaccination mostly reappeared after the booster (over 95% CD4, about 89% CD8).

Germline CDR1 reads KGHSH; CDR2 reads LQKENI. The V end was cut by 0 bases, the J end by 8 bases, with 9 bases between. The CDR3 sequence is 13 residues long. Conversion of TCR transcripts into cDNA relied on 5'RACE template switching, which added a universal primer site and UMIs. Using its own MiXCR run on the 5' RACE reads, TCRdb lists one record per CDR3 protein. The data show fewer than 450,000 distinct CDR3 sequences, 4% seen once. To note about this clonotype: Its antigen is unknown.

The input for sequencing was PBMCs, taken 5 days after the yellow fever booster vaccination. The sequence came from a man younger than 35 who received the YFV17D yellow fever vaccine. The V gene is TRBV18, the J gene TRBJ2-3; D tentatively reads TRBD1 or TRBD2 (5 bases each). The CDR3 DNA reads TGTGCCAGCTCACCACCGGGACCGACTACGCAGTATTTT. Amino acids: CASSPPGPTTQYF.